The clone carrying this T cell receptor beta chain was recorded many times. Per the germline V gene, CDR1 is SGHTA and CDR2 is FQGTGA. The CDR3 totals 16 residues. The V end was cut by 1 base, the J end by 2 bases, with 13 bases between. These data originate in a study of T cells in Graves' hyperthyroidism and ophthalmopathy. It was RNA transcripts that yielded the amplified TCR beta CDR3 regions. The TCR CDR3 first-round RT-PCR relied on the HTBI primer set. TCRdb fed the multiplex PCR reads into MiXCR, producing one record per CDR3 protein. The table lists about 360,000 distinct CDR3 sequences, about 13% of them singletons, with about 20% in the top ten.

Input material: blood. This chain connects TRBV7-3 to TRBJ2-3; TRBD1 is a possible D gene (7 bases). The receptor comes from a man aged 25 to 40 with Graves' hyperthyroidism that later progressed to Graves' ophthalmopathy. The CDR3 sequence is CASSLSAGGFTDTQYF. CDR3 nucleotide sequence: TGTGCCAGCAGCTTAAGCGCAGGGGGGTTCACAGATACGCAGTATTTT.